The entry below describes one TCR beta chain. The CDR3 runs to 16 residues. Germline V gives CDR1 ENHRY, CDR2 SYGVKD. V shed 0 bases and J shed 4 bases, with 13 bases lying between them. The sample is drawn from a study of blood T cell repertoires in COVID-19. For the study at large: Whether acute or convalescent, the COVID-19 samples came from the United States, Italy and Spain.

Authors' analysis steps: Counts of nucleated cells, estimated from reference gene primer amplification, were obtained. The repertoire was sequenced with immunoSEQ multiplex PCR; TCRdb's copy has only in-frame clones and lacks some. Clone size and V and J calls were adopted from that table, with D and trimming inferred from the DNA. The table records about 140,000 clones, over 80% of them present only once. Sequencing was performed on peripheral blood. This chain links TRBV10-3 with TRBJ2-1; D perhaps matches TRBD1 (6 bases). The sequence derives from a woman aged 45-59 years with acute or convalescent COVID-19. CDR3 loop: CAISESSMTGYNEQFF. The CDR3 coding sequence is TGTGCCATCAGTGAGTCGAGTATGACAGGATACAATGAGCAGTTCTTC.